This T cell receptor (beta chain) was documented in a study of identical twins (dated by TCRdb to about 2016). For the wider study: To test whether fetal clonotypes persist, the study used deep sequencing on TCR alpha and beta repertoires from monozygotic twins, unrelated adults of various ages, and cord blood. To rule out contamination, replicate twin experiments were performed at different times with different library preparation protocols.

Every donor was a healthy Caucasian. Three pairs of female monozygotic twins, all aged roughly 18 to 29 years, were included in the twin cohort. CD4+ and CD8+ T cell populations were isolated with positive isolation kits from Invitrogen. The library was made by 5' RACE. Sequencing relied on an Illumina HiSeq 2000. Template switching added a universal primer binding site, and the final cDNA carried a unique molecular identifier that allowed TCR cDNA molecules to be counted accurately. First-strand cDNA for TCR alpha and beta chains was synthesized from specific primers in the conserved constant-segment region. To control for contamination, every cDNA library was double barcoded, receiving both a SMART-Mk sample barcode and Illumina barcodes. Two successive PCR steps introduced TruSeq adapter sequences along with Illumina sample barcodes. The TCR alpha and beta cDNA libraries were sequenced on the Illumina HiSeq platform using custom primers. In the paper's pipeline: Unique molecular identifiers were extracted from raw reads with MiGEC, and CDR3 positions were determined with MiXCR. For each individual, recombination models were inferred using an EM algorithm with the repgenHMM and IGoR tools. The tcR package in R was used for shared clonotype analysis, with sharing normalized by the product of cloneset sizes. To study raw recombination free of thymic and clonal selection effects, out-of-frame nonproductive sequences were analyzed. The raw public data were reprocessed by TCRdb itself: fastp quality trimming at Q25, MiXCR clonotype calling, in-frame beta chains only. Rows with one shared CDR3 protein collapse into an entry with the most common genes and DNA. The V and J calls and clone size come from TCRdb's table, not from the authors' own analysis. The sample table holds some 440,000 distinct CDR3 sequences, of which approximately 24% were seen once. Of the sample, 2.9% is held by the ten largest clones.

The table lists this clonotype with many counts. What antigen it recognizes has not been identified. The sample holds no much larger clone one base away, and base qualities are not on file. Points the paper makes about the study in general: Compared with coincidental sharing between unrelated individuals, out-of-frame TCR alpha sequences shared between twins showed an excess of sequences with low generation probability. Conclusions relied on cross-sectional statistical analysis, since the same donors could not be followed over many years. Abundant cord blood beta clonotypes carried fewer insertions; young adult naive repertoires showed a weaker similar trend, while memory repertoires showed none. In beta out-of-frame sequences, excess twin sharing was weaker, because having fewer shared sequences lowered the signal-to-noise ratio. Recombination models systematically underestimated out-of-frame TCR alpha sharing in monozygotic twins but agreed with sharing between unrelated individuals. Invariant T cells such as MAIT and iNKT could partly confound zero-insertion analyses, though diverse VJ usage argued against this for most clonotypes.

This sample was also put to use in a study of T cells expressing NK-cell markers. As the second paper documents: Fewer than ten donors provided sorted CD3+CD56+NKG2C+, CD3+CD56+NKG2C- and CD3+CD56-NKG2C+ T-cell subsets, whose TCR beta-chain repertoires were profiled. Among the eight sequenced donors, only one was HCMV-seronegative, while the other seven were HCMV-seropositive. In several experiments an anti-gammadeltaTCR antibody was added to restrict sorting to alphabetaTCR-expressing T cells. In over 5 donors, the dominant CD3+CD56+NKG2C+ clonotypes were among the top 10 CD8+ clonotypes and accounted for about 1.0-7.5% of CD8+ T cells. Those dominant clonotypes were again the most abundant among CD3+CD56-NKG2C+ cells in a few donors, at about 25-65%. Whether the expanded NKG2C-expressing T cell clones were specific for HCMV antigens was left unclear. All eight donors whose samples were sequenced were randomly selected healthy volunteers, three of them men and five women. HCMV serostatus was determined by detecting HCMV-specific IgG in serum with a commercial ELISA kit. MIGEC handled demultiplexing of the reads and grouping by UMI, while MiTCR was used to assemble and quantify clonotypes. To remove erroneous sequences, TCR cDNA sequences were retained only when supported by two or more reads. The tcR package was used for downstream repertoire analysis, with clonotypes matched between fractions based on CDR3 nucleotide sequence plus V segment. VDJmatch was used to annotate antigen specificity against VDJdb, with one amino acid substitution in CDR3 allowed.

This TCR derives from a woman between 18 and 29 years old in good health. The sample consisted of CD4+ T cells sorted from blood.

The CDR3 amino acid sequence is: CASSLDLPQGSWRDTQYF. The DNA sequence is as follows: TGTGCCAGCAGCTTAGATCTCCCCCAGGGATCCTGGCGAGATACGCAGTATTTT. The rearrangement combines TRBV11-2 with TRBJ2-3; D gene: possibly TRBD1, on 5 matching bases. CDR1 and CDR2 (SGHAT, FQNNGV) derive from the germline V gene. The V and J ends are trimmed by 0 bases and 5 bases, leaving 21 bases between them. CDR3 length: 18 amino acids, cysteine to phenylalanine. Only the CDR3 part of the read is kept: 54 bases, read in frame from the first base.